What follows are 28 T cell receptor beta chains derived from one specimen sequenced in a study of molecular identifiers for immune sequencing clone quantification. One entry per CDR3 protein results from TCRdb running MiXCR on the PCR reads. The table lists 600,000 to 650,000 distinct CDR3 sequences, nearly 20% of them singletons, with roughly 0.9% in the top ten. The source material was naive CD8+ T cells from blood, with Jurkat cell RNA spiked in. Subset defined: FACS-sorted CD8+CD4-CCR7+CD45RA+ naive T cells. These receptors all stem from a human donor in good health. Some libraries in this study had Jurkat cell RNA spiked in.

This clonotype was recorded at least ten times. The gene calls are TRBV28 and TRBJ1-1; D gene uncertain. CDR1 MDHEN and CDR2 SYDVKM come from the germline V gene. Trimming removed 3 bases at V and 4 bases at J, with 6 bases between. The CDR3 is 12 amino acids. The CDR3 sequence: CASSFGITEAFF. DNA for the CDR3: TGTGCCAGCAGTTTCGGGATCACTGAAGCTTTCTTT.

This clonotype showed up just a few times. The CDR3 sequence: CATSRDLGAEAYNEQFF. Written as DNA, the CDR3 is TGTGCCACCAGCAGAGATCTCGGGGCAGAGGCCTACAATGAGCAGTTCTTC. The rearrangement joins TRBV15 to TRBJ2-1; D could derive from TRBD1 or TRBD2 (5 bases each). The germline V and J ends were trimmed by 0 bases and 2 bases, with 14 bases remaining between them. CDR1 and CDR2 (germline): LNHNV, YYDKDF (reference sequence). The CDR3 length is 17 residues.

This chain uses TRBV19 with TRBJ1-1; a possible D gene is TRBD1 (5 bases). The CDR3 runs 13 residues. The germline CDR1 and CDR2 sequences are LNHDA and SQIVND (reference sequence). With 3 bases removed from V and 8 bases from J, the gap between germline ends came to 13 bases. The CDR3 loop is CASSIGTGGEAFF. The CDR3 region has the DNA TGTGCCAGTAGTATCGGGACGGGGGGAGAAGCTTTCTTT.

As concerns this clonotype: A much bigger clone sits one base away, suggesting this may be a read error. This likely comes from a read error, as the CDR3 has no conserved phenylalanine or tryptophan at its end. The genes are TRBV12-3 or TRBV12-4 and TRBJ1-2; D gene unclear. The CDR3 sequence is 13 residues long. V was trimmed by 2 bases and J by 5 bases, leaving 9 bases between them. The CDR3 DNA follows: TGTGCCAGCAGTTTATATGCAGTATATGGCTACACCCTC. It is translated as CASSLYAVYGYTL.

Worth noting for this clonotype: This CDR3 fails to terminate in the conserved phenylalanine or tryptophan, so it likely reflects a read error. This sequence joins TRBV11-2 and TRBJ1-1, with D unclear. The CDR3 sequence is 12 residues long. The V and J ends lost 3 bases and 0 bases respectively, with 2 bases between them. Germline V lookup: CDR1 SGHAT, CDR2 FQNNGV. CDR3 region: CASSLLNTEAFY. The CDR3 nucleotides read TGTGCCAGCAGCTTGTTGAACACTGAAGCTTTCTAT.

V gene TRBV7-2 combines with J gene TRBJ1-1; D unclear. This CDR3 spans 13 amino acids. Trimming left V 2 bases short and J 6 bases short, with 10 bases between. CDR1 is SGHTA and CDR2 is FQGNSA in the germline V gene. CDR3 sequence (DNA): TGTGCCAGCAGCTTAAGTCAGTGTTCTGAAGCTTTCTTT. Translated, it gives CASSLSQCSEAFF.

The table lists this clonotype with many counts. The chain joins TRBV6-1 to TRBJ1-5; D ambiguous. Germline V gene sequence: CDR1 MNHNS, CDR2 SASEGT. The V end was cut by 11 bases, the J end by 2 bases, with 16 bases between. The CDR3 has 14 residues. CDR3 nucleotides: TGTGCCGCAGGAACCGATATCGGCAATCAGCCCCAGCATTTT. Translating gives CAAGTDIGNQPQHF.

This clonotype has ten or more counts. This chain uses TRBV20-1 with TRBJ2-7, with 12 nucleotides matching TRBD2. Trimming cost V 0 bases and J 5 bases; bases outside gene matches: 5. In germline, CDR1 is DFQATT, CDR2 SNEGSKA (reference sequence). This CDR3 comprises 15 residues. The CDR3 DNA is TGCAGTGCTAGAGATAGACTAGCGGGGGACCACGAGCAGTACTTC. It specifies CSARDRLAGDHEQYF.

A few counts support this clonotype. This chain uses TRBV13 with TRBJ1-1, with TRBD1 matching 8 bases. Unmatched junction bases numbered 14, after V lost 5 bases and J lost 3 bases. This CDR3 is built from 17 residues. CDR1 is PRHDT and CDR2 is FYEKMQ in the germline V gene (reference sequence). The CDR3 region is CASSPAGQGIWDTEAFF. In nucleotides, the CDR3 is TGTGCCAGCAGCCCGGCCGGACAGGGTATATGGGACACTGAAGCTTTCTTT.

Turning to this clonotype: A much larger clone is a single base away; this may be a read error. The chain recombines TRBV19 with TRBJ1-6, with TRBD1 matching 8 bases. The germline V gene has CDR1 LNHDA and CDR2 SQIVND (reference sequence). Trimming at V came to 6 bases and at J to 8 bases, leaving 6 bases not matched to a gene. This CDR3 has 14 residues. The CDR3 sequence is CASSPQGGDSPLHF. Here the CDR3 DNA reads TGTGCCAGTAGCCCACAGGGGGGGGATTCACCCCTCCACTTT.

There are many counts of this clonotype. The genes are TRBV6-2 or TRBV6-3 and TRBJ2-1, with D uncertain. CDR3 length: 13 residues. Per the germline V gene, CDR1 is MNHEY and CDR2 is SVGEGT. The V and J ends lost 5 bases and 8 bases respectively, with 13 bases between them. CDR3 protein: CASSLLGIDEQFF. CDR3 bases: TGTGCCAGCAGTCTCCTGGGCATCGATGAGCAGTTCTTC.

In this sample, this clonotype turned up many times. The chain recombines TRBV5-4 with TRBJ2-3; 10 nucleotides align to TRBD1. Germline assignment: CDR1 SGHNT and CDR2 YYREEE (reference sequence). With V trimmed by 4 bases and J by 4 bases, 3 bases remained unmatched. The CDR3 loop spans 14 amino acids. The CDR3, as DNA: TGTGCCAGCAGCCGCGGACAGGGGGCAGATACGCAGTATTTT. It translates to CASSRGQGADTQYF. The entire variable domain, with the rest obtained from reference TRBV5-4 and TRBJ2-3, is as follows: ETGVTQSPTHLIKTRGQQVTLRCSSQSGHNTVSWYQQALGQGPQFIFQYYREEENGRGNFPPRFSGLQFPNYSSELNVNALELDDSALYLCASSRGQGADTQYFGPGTRLTVL.

This clonotype has a count of ten or more. In nucleotides, the CDR3 is TGTGCCAGCAGCTTAGGGCAGGGGATGGCCAAAAACATTCAGTACTTC. Translated, it gives CASSLGQGMAKNIQYF. V and J are TRBV7-8 and TRBJ2-4; TRBD1 might be the D (6 bases). This CDR3 contains 16 residues. V gave up 1 base and J gave up 1 base, with 11 bases separating them. Germline-derived CDR1 and CDR2 are SGHVS and FQNEAQ. Drawing the rest from reference TRBV7-8 and TRBJ2-4, the complete variable domain is GAGVSQSPRYKVAKRGQDVALRCDPISGHVSLFWYQQALGQGPEFLTYFQNEAQLDKSGLPSDRFFAERPEGSVSTLKIQRTQQEDSAVYLCASSLGQGMAKNIQYFGAGTRLSVL.

This clonotype came up many times. V gene TRBV7-9 combines with J gene TRBJ2-7; 11 bases match TRBD2. Germline-derived CDR1 and CDR2 are SEHNR and FQNEAQ (reference sequence). Trimming removed 5 bases from V and 6 bases from J; junction bases left unmatched: 15. The CDR3 covers 17 residues. The CDR3 DNA follows: TGTGCCAGCAGCCCGGGACTAGCGGAGGAAGACTCCCTCGAGCAGTACTTC. This gives the protein CASSPGLAEEDSLEQYF.

This clonotype was observed at least ten times. The J gene is TRBJ1-1, the V gene TRBV13; D perhaps matches TRBD1 (5 bases). Between the trimmed V and J ends, which lost 3 bases and 3 bases, there was a span of 11 bases. CDR3 length: 14 amino acids. Germline CDR1 PRHDT, CDR2 FYEKMQ (reference sequence). The DNA of the CDR3 is TGTGCCAGCAGCTTTGGGGCCCCGGACACTGAAGCTTTCTTT. It codes for CASSFGAPDTEAFF.

This clonotype was found once. This may be a read error, as it is one base from a much larger clone. The chain is built from TRBV7-2 and TRBJ1-1; 11 bases are a match to TRBD1. After removal of 1 base from V and 5 bases from J, the junction contained 12 bases not matched to a gene. The CDR3 has 18 residues. The germline CDR1 and CDR2 sequences are SGHTA and FQGNSA. CDR3 nucleotide sequence: TGTGCCAGCAGCTTAGATACCCGGGACAGGGGGTCTCGAACTGAAGCTTTCTTT. Translated: CASSLDTRDRGSRTEAFF.

A word on this clonotype: A read error may explain this, as a much larger clone is one base away. The chain couples TRBV19 to TRBJ1-5; no reliable D call. Trimming took off 6 bases at V and 5 bases at J, with 8 bases between the two ends. CDR1 and CDR2 (germline): LNHDA, SQIVND (reference sequence). The CDR3 consists of 12 residues. The CDR3 sequence: CASSEQYQPQHF. The CDR3, as DNA: TGTGCCAGTAGCGAACAGTATCAGCCCCAGCATTTT.

A remark on this clonotype: A read error may be the cause here, since a much bigger clone is one base away. The rearrangement links TRBV12-5 to TRBJ2-7; maybe TRBD2 (5 bases). The germline V gene has CDR1 LGHNT and CDR2 FRNRAP. CDR3 size: 13 residues. V was pared by 1 base and J by 1 base, with 5 bases between. The CDR3 DNA is TGTGCTAGTGGTTTGGGGGAGTCCTACGAGCAGTACTTC. Its translation is CASGLGESYEQYF.

Details on this clonotype: It may be a read error: a sequence one base away is much more abundant. This sequence joins TRBV9 and TRBJ2-3; possible D gene TRBD2, 6 bases. Germline values: CDR1 SGDLS, CDR2 YYNGEE. There are 16 residues in the CDR3. The CDR3 DNA follows: TGTGCCGGCAGCGTATGGGACTCCCCGGCGGTAGATACGCAGTATTTT. Translation: CAGSVWDSPAVDTQYF.

This clonotype was seen ten or more times. The chain couples TRBV7-9 to TRBJ2-6; TRBD1 agrees at 8 bases. Trimming at V came to 5 bases and at J to 2 bases, leaving 11 bases not matched to a gene. Germline CDR1 is SEHNR and CDR2 is FQNEAQ (reference sequence). The CDR3 contains 18 residues. This CDR3 reads CASSPRQGAVAGANVLTF. In DNA, the CDR3 is TGTGCCAGCAGCCCCCGCCAGGGGGCAGTAGCTGGGGCCAACGTCCTGACTTTC.

Concerning this clonotype: Sequence at one end of the junction differs from germline and may be a read error. The V gene is TRBV14, the J gene TRBJ2-2; the D gene is possibly TRBD2 (5 bases). This CDR3 has 13 amino acids. Germline V lookup: CDR1 SGHDN, CDR2 FVKESK. Written as DNA, the CDR3 is TGTGCCAGCAGCCTCACACAGAGCACCGGGGAGCTGTTT. Translation gives CASSLTQSTGELF.

This clonotype has at least ten counts. V and J are TRBV9 and TRBJ2-3; D is uncertain. With 1 base removed from V and 2 bases from J, the gap between germline ends came to 5 bases. The CDR3 has 13 amino acids. Germline CDR1 and CDR2: SGDLS and YYNGEE. The CDR3: CASSVWDTDTQYF. In DNA, the CDR3 is TGTGCCAGCAGCGTATGGGACACAGATACGCAGTATTTT.

Of note for this clonotype: One end of the junction varies from germline; a read error may be responsible. The rearrangement uses TRBV10-1 and TRBJ2-1, with D uncertain. CDR1 is WNHNN, CDR2 SYGVQD, per germline (reference sequence). The CDR3 contains 17 residues. The CDR3 here is CASSEFKVPMMSNEQLF. CDR3 nucleotides: TGCGCCAGCAGTGAGTTTAAGGTTCCAATGATGAGCAATGAGCAGCTCTTC.

This clonotype has a count of ten or more. The rearrangement links TRBV9 to TRBJ1-1; D gene unclear. Germline values: CDR1 SGDLS, CDR2 YYNGEE. The CDR3 has 13 residues. V lost 1 base to trimming and J lost 4 bases, with 8 bases between them. CDR3 loop: CASSVSRTTEAFF. CDR3 nucleotide sequence: TGTGCCAGCAGCGTAAGCAGGACCACTGAAGCTTTCTTT.

This clonotype was seen many times. The chain links TRBV6-5 to TRBJ1-1, with D unresolved. Trimming stripped 0 bases from V and 3 bases from J, with 8 bases between. Germline V gene sequence: CDR1 MNHEY, CDR2 SVGAGI. The CDR3 length is 14 residues. The CDR3 loop reads CASSYSYGDTEAFF. CDR3 in DNA: TGTGCCAGCAGTTACTCGTACGGTGACACTGAAGCTTTCTTT.

In this sample, this clonotype turned up many times. The chain recombines TRBV4-1 with TRBJ2-1; D might be TRBD2 (7 bases). The ends were cut back, 1 base at V and 6 bases at J, with 16 bases in the middle. The CDR3 has 16 residues. The germline V gene encodes CDR1 MGHRA and CDR2 YSYEKL. As DNA, the CDR3 is TGCGCCAGCAGCCAAGGACGGGGGGCCGGTTCCAATGAGCAGTTCTTC. As protein: CASSQGRGAGSNEQFF.

The chain has TRBV6-5 and TRBJ2-3; 13 bases fit TRBD2. This CDR3 region has 15 residues. The trim removed 7 bases at V and 0 bases at J, leaving 1 base unmatched. In germline, CDR1 is MNHEY, CDR2 SVGAGI. The DNA of the CDR3 is TGTGCCAGCAAGGGACTAGCGGGGAGCACAGATACGCAGTATTTT. Its protein product is CASKGLAGSTDTQYF.

This chain uses TRBV14 with TRBJ2-7; the match to TRBD2 covers 9 bases. Looked up from germline, CDR1 is SGHDN and CDR2 is FVKESK. This CDR3 spans 15 amino acids. With 3 bases clipped from V and 0 bases from J, the junction kept 3 bases outside the gene matches. CDR3 protein: CASSQIAGASYEQYF. Written as DNA, the CDR3 is TGTGCCAGCAGCCAGATAGCGGGAGCCTCCTACGAGCAGTACTTC.